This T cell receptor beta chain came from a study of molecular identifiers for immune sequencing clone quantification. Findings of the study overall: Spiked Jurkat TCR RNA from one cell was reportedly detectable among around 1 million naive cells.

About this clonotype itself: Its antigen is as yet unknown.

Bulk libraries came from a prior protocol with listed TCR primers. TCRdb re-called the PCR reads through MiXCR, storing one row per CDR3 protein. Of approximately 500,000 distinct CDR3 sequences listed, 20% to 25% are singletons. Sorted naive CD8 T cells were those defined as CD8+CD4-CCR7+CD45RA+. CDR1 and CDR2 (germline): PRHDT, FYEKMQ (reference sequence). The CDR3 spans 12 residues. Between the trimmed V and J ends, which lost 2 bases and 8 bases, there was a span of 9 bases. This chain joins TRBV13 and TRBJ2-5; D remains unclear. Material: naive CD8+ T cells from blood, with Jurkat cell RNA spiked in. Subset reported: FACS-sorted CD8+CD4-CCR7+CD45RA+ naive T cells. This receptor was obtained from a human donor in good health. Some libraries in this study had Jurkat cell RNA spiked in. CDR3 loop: CASSLRFDTQYF. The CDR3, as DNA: TGTGCCAGCAGCTTAAGGTTCGATACCCAGTACTTC.